Listed here are 25 T cell receptor beta chains from one sample, sequenced in a study of CD8+ T cells in alopecia areata. The sample's treatment: oral pan-JAK inhibitor, 5-10 mg twice daily. cDNA serving as the sequencing template came from extracted, reverse transcribed RNA. Using immunoSEQ multiplex PCR, the repertoire was profiled, and TCRdb retains in-frame clones only, with some absent. The repertoire has 95,000 to 100,000 clones, 60% of them found once; the top ten carry roughly 17%. This material consisted of CD8+ T cells sorted from blood, taken between weeks 55 and 70, from a patient treated with tofacitinib. These TCRs come from a human donor with alopecia areata.

V usage is TRBV19 and J usage is TRBJ1-5; no clear D gene. V lost 5 bases to trimming and J lost 2 bases, with 10 bases between them. The V gene's germline CDR1 is LNHDA and CDR2 SQIVND (reference sequence). This CDR3 region has 14 residues. The CDR3 DNA reads TGTGCCAGTAGTGAGGGAGTGGGCAATCAGCCCCAGCATTTT. Protein sequence: CASSEGVGNQPQHF.

The chain has TRBV14 and TRBJ1-1; D is ambiguous. Between the trimmed V and J ends, which lost 5 bases and 6 bases, there was a span of 13 bases. The CDR3 is 13 residues long. Germline lookup yields CDR1 SGHDN and CDR2 FVKESK. The CDR3 spells CASSSAFGAEAFF. Written as DNA, the CDR3 is TGTGCCAGCAGCTCGGCCTTTGGGGCTGAAGCTTTCTTT.

V gene TRBV6-1 combines with J gene TRBJ1-1, with D uncertain. Between the trimmed V and J ends, which lost 6 bases and 3 bases, there was a span of 11 bases. Germline assignment: CDR1 MNHNS and CDR2 SASEGT. The CDR3 loop spans 13 amino acids. The CDR3 DNA sequence: TGTGCCAGCAGCGACGGTGGATACACTGAAGCTTTCTTT. It translates to CASSDGGYTEAFF.

This chain links TRBV7-9 with TRBJ1-1, with D hard to call. This CDR3 comprises 15 residues. Germline CDR1 and CDR2: SEHNR and FQNEAQ (reference sequence). The V and J ends lost 2 bases and 1 base respectively, with 11 bases between them. CDR3 loop: CASSLQRTENTEAFF. In DNA, the CDR3 is TGTGCCAGCAGCTTACAGAGAACAGAGAACACTGAAGCTTTCTTT.

The chain uses TRBV30 and TRBJ2-1, with 9 bases lining up with TRBD1. Germline lookup yields CDR1 GTSNPN and CDR2 SVGIG (reference sequence). V shed 4 bases, J shed 5 bases, and the junction held 3 bases outside the gene matches. CDR3 length: 13 amino acids. The CDR3 spells CAWTGTGNNEQFF. CDR3 bases: TGTGCCTGGACCGGGACAGGGAACAATGAGCAGTTCTTC.

The chain recombines TRBV27 with TRBJ2-1; 8 bases are a match to TRBD1. Germline assignment: CDR1 MNHEY and CDR2 SMNVEV (reference sequence). The CDR3 is 15 amino acids. Losses at the gene ends were 5 bases for V and 4 bases for J; bases not matched to a gene: 7. CDR3 amino acids: CASSGRGRRYNEQFF. The CDR3, as DNA: TGTGCCAGCAGTGGCAGGGGGCGAAGATACAATGAGCAGTTCTTC.

The chain couples TRBV29-1 to TRBJ2-5; tentative D call: TRBD1 (6 bases). Germline-derived CDR1 and CDR2 are SQVTM and ANQGSEA. This CDR3 is built from 11 residues. Deletions cut 6 bases from V and 11 bases from J, with 16 bases between. CDR3 bases: TGCAGCGTGAAACAGGGAAGGGAGCAGTACTTC. Encoded protein: CSVKQGREQYF.

The gene calls are TRBV6-6 and TRBJ2-3; weak D call: TRBD1 (6 bases). Germline CDR1 and CDR2: MNHNY and SVGAGI (reference sequence). This CDR3 is 12 amino acids long. V shed 7 bases and J shed 4 bases, with 9 bases lying between them. The CDR3 spells CASTRGADTQYF. The CDR3 DNA is TGTGCCAGCACCAGGGGCGCAGATACGCAGTATTTT.

The sample holds one count of this clone. The genes are TRBV6-1 and TRBJ2-1, with 11 bases that match TRBD2. The CDR3 runs to 14 residues. V trimming: 6 bases; J trimming: 3 bases; junction bases outside the gene matches: 1. Germline V gives CDR1 MNHNS, CDR2 SASEGT. CDR3 nucleotides: TGTGCCAGCAGCGGGACTAGCGGCTACAATGAGCAGTTCTTC. Translating gives CASSGTSGYNEQFF.

The chain recombines TRBV23-1 with TRBJ1-6; TRBD1 aligns across 7 bases. TRBV23-1 has ORF status, its function being uncertain. The CDR3 is 13 amino acids. The J segment lost 7 bases and the V segment lost 5 bases, leaving 2 bases of the junction unmatched. CDR3 coding DNA: TGCGCCAGCAGTTCAGGGGGGAATTCACCCCTCCACTTT. This translates into CASSSGGNSPLHF.

This clone was found a few times. The chain links TRBV7-6 to TRBJ1-2; D is undetermined. The CDR3 length is 15 residues. The V gene's germline CDR1 is SGHVS and CDR2 FNYEAQ. The V end lost 8 bases, the J end lost 3 bases, and 19 bases lay between the germline ends. The CDR3 reads CASSLTPETYYGYTF. The CDR3, as DNA: TGTGCCAGCTCTCTTACACCCGAAACTTACTATGGCTACACCTTC.

J is TRBJ1-4 and V is TRBV2; weak D call: TRBD1 (5 bases). This CDR3 region has 15 residues. V lost 4 bases to trimming and J lost 6 bases, with 15 bases between them. CDR1 and CDR2 (germline): SNHLY, FYNNEI. The CDR3 sequence is CASSAGQRSYEKLFF. For the CDR3, the DNA is TGTGCCAGCAGTGCCGGACAACGGAGTTATGAAAAACTGTTTTTT.

The chain uses TRBV6-5 and TRBJ1-4; possibly TRBD1 for D (6 bases). This CDR3 is built from 15 residues. Germline CDR1 is MNHEY and CDR2 is SVGAGI. V lost 5 bases to trimming and J lost 8 bases, with 18 bases between them. CDR3 nucleotides: TGTGCCAGCAGTCGATACCGGGACATTGGGGAAAAACTGTTTTTT. Its protein is CASSRYRDIGEKLFF.

This clone appeared once. The J gene is TRBJ2-3, the V gene TRBV2, with 7 bases identical to TRBD1. The CDR3 has 16 residues. The germline gives CDR1 SNHLY, CDR2 FYNNEI. V lost 6 bases, J lost 0 bases, and 9 bases stayed unmatched. The CDR3 region has the DNA TGTGCCAGCAGCGACCCGGGACAGTCTAGCACAGATACGCAGTATTTT. Translation: CASSDPGQSSTDTQYF.

This clone was detected a few times. This chain joins TRBV6-4 and TRBJ2-1, with 7 nucleotides matching TRBD1. The junction had 4 bases not matched to a gene; V was cut back by 10 bases and J by 4 bases. CDR1 is MRHNA and CDR2 is SNTAGT in the germline V gene. This CDR3 has 12 residues. CDR3 amino acids: CATRDRYNEQFF. In nucleotides, the CDR3 is TGTGCCACAAGGGACAGATACAATGAGCAGTTCTTC.

As regards this clone: One end of the junction varies from germline; a read error may be responsible. This rearrangement joins TRBV29-1 to TRBJ2-5, with a weak D call TRBD2 (5 bases). The J call is in doubt because the DNA end fits TRBJ2-7 better. The CDR3 runs to 12 residues. Germline lookup yields CDR1 SQVTM and CDR2 ANQGSEA. The CDR3: CSVQEGVYEQYF. CDR3 DNA sequence: TGCAGCGTTCAAGAGGGAGTCTACGAGCAGTACTTC.

This clone was seen a few times. This sequence joins TRBV23-1 and TRBJ2-5; TRBD1 matches at 8 bases. TRBV23-1 is classed as an ORF, of uncertain function. Losses at the gene ends were 6 bases for V and 5 bases for J; bases not matched to a gene: 11. CDR3 size: 15 residues. The CDR3 region has the DNA TGCGCCAGCAGCCACCCTAGGACAGGGAGGGAGACCCAGTACTTC. This sequence encodes CASSHPRTGRETQYF.

The rearrangement uses TRBV4-2 and TRBJ2-1; possible D gene TRBD1, 5 bases. CDR1 and CDR2 from the germline V gene are LGHNA and YNFKEQ. CDR3 length equals 12 residues. V was cut by 5 bases and J by 9 bases, with 11 bases left in between. The chain's CDR3 is CASSDDSGEQFF. DNA for the CDR3: TGTGCCAGCAGCGACGACAGTGGTGAGCAGTTCTTC.

This chain connects TRBV13 to TRBJ1-5, with a possible D match to TRBD1 (5 bases). CDR1 is PRHDT and CDR2 is FYEKMQ in the germline V gene (reference sequence). Trimming took off 5 bases at V and 10 bases at J, with 12 bases between the two ends. The CDR3 sequence is 12 residues long. The CDR3 here is CASSKGGAPQHF. As DNA, the CDR3 is TGTGCCAGCAGCAAGGGAGGGGCTCCCCAGCATTTT.

V gene TRBV15 combines with J gene TRBJ1-2; the D gene is possibly TRBD1 (5 bases). Germline assignment: CDR1 LNHNV and CDR2 YYDKDF (reference sequence). The germline V and J ends were trimmed by 0 bases and 4 bases, with 12 bases remaining between them. The CDR3 is made up of 15 amino acids. CDR3: CATSRDLSQGYGYTF. In nucleotides, the CDR3 is TGTGCCACCAGCAGAGATTTGTCCCAGGGCTATGGCTACACCTTC. The complete variable domain, with remaining parts taken from reference TRBV15 and TRBJ1-2, reads DAMVIQNPRYQVTQFGKPVTLSCSQTLNHNVMYWYQQKSSQAPKLLFHYYDKDFNNEADTPDNFQSRRPNTSFCFLDIRSPGLGDTAMYLCATSRDLSQGYGYTFGSGTRLTVV.

The sample holds a few counts of this clone. The CDR3, as DNA: TGTGCCAGCAGTGAAGCGCTCGGCGGAAACTACGAGCAGTACTTC. This codes for CASSEALGGNYEQYF. The rearrangement uses TRBV2 and TRBJ2-7, with unresolved D. V gave up 0 bases and J gave up 3 bases, with 12 bases separating them. CDR1 and CDR2 (germline): SNHLY, FYNNEI. The CDR3 is made up of 15 amino acids.

This chain connects TRBV30 to TRBJ2-1; the D gene is possibly TRBD2 (6 bases). The CDR3 has 14 residues. The V end was cut by 0 bases, the J end by 7 bases, with 13 bases between. In germline, CDR1 is GTSNPN, CDR2 SVGIG (reference sequence). CDR3 nucleotides: TGTGCCTGGAGTGTTGTGGGACTTAGGAATGAGCAGTTCTTC. Residues: CAWSVVGLRNEQFF. Full variable domain (missing parts from reference TRBV30 and TRBJ2-1): SQTIHQWPATLVQPVGSPLSLECTVEGTSNPNLYWYRQAAGRGLQLLFYSVGIGQISSEVPQNLSASRPQDRQFILSSKKLLLSDSGFYLCAWSVVGLRNEQFFGPGTRLTVL.

The chain carries TRBV11-2 and TRBJ2-5; 9 bases are a match to TRBD1. The CDR3 is 15 amino acids. Per germline, CDR1 SGHAT and CDR2 FQNNGV. J lost 4 bases, V lost 5 bases, and 8 bases had no gene match. CDR3 in DNA: TGTGCCAGCAGCCCGAAACAGGGGGCCGGAGAGACCCAGTACTTC. This encodes CASSPKQGAGETQYF.

The chain combines TRBV5-6 with TRBJ2-2; tentative D call: TRBD2 (6 bases). Per germline, CDR1 SGHDT and CDR2 YYEEEE. This CDR3 is 16 amino acids long. The germline V and J ends were trimmed by 0 bases and 1 base, with 10 bases remaining between them. CDR3 nucleotides: TGTGCCAGCAGCTTGGGATGGGGAGGGAACACCGGGGAGCTGTTTTTT. Translation: CASSLGWGGNTGELFF.

The chain recombines TRBV7-9 with TRBJ2-1; D ambiguous. Germline V gene sequence: CDR1 SEHNR, CDR2 FQNEAQ (reference sequence). V dropped 5 bases and J dropped 5 bases, with 4 bases sitting between them. This CDR3 region has 11 residues. CDR3 coding DNA: TGTGCCAGCAGCCCGGACAATGAGCAGTTCTTC. Encoded protein: CASSPDNEQFF.